This T cell receptor (beta chain) was captured in a study of CXCR3-negative and CXCR3-positive naive CD8 T cells. Findings of the study overall: Naive CXCR3-negative cells resembled naive CXCR3-positive cells in TRBV-TRBJ usage; memory cells differed.

CDR3 length equals 12 residues. Germline CDR1 and CDR2: SGHTA and FQGTGA. UMI-labeled 5' RACE yielded the TRB cDNA libraries. TCRdb re-called the 5' RACE reads and shows each CDR3 protein once, DNA omitted. The sample table includes about 81,000 distinct CDR3 sequences. Concerning this clonotype: What it binds is unknown.

J is TRBJ2-1 and V is TRBV7-3. The receptor was isolated from a human donor in good health. Some clones in this sample may be carry-over from other donors' samples. Sequencing was carried out using naive CXCR3- CD8+ T cells from blood. As for subset: CD45RO-CCR7+CD27+CD95- naive CD8+ T cells lacking CXCR3 (TNR3-). CDR3 loop: CASSLTRSEQFF.